The 4 T cell receptor beta chains below were found in one sample sequenced in a study of blood T cell repertoires in COVID-19. The assay was immunoSEQ multiplex PCR, and TCRdb's table has in-frame clones only and misses some. The sample records 150,000 to 190,000 clones, about 86% being singletons. Sequencing input: PBMCs or T cells enriched from blood (not recorded which). The receptors stem from a man aged 45-65 years who had recovered from COVID-19.

The rearrangement links TRBV6-6 to TRBJ2-1; TRBD2 might be the D (7 bases). Germline V CDR1 and CDR2: MNHNY, SVGAGI (reference sequence). Trimming stripped 2 bases from V and 7 bases from J, with 12 bases between. The CDR3 has 14 residues. CDR3 residues: CASSYGGAPNEQFF. As DNA, the CDR3 is TGTGCCAGCAGTTACGGGGGGGCGCCGAATGAGCAGTTCTTC.

The chain combines TRBV5-1 with TRBJ2-3; D unresolved. The germline V and J ends were trimmed by 0 bases and 1 base, with 9 bases remaining between them. The CDR3 is 15 residues long. From germline, CDR1 is SGHRS and CDR2 YFSETQ. The CDR3 DNA sequence: TGCGCCAGCAGCTTGGCGATTCAGGGCACAGATACGCAGTATTTT. It specifies CASSLAIQGTDTQYF.

This clone came up a few times. The CDR3 DNA is TGTGCCAGTAGTAGCAGCGGGGCGAACACCGGGGAGCTGTTTTTT. Its translation: CASSSSGANTGELFF. The gene calls are TRBV19 and TRBJ2-2; TRBD2 aligns across 7 bases. Per germline, CDR1 LNHDA and CDR2 SQIVND (reference sequence). Losses at the gene ends were 4 bases for V and 0 bases for J; bases not matched to a gene: 2. This CDR3 has 15 amino acids.

The chain links TRBV2 to TRBJ1-2, with 9 bases that match TRBD1. The J segment lost 6 bases and the V segment lost 7 bases, leaving 3 bases of the junction unmatched. Germline-derived CDR1 and CDR2 are SNHLY and FYNNEI. The CDR3 loop spans 12 amino acids. The CDR3 bases are TGTGCCAGCAAGACAGGGGGGGATGGCTACACCTTC. Its protein is CASKTGGDGYTF.